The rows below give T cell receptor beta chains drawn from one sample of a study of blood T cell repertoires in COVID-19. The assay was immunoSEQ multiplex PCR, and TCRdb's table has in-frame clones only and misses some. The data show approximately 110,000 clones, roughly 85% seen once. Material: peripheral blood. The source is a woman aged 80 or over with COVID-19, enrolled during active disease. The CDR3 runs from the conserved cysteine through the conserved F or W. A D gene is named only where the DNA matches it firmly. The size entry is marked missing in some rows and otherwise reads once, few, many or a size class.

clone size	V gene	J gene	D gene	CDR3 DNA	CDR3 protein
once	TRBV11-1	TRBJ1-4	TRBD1	TGTGCCAGCAGCTTCGGGACAGGGGATGAAAAACTGTTTTTT	CASSFGTGDEKLFF
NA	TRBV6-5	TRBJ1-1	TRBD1	TGTGCCAGCAGGATCGCAGGGGGCGCGGGCACTGAAGCTTTCTTT	CASRIAGGAGTEAFF
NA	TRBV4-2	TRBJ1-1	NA	TGTGCCAGCAGCCAAGATTTGCGTACTGAAGCTTTCTTT	CASSQDLRTEAFF
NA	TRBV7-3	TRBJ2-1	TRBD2	TGTGCCAGCAGCCCCGGGTTGGGTCAGCGGGGGTACAATGAGCAGTTCTTC	CASSPGLGQRGYNEQFF
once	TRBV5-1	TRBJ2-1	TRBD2	TGCGCCAGCGGGCGGGGCGGGAGTTCAGATGAGCAGTTCTTC	CASGRGGSSDEQFF
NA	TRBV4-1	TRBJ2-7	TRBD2	TGCGCCAGCAGCCAAGATCGGTTCAGCGGGAGCTCCTACGAGCAGTACTTC	CASSQDRFSGSSYEQYF
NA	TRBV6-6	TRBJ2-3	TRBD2	TGTGCCAGCAGTTACCCAGCTAGCGGGAGGACAGATACGCAGTATTTT	CASSYPASGRTDTQYF
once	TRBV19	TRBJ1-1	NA	TGTGCCAGTAACGGTCCAAGGACCCTAAGGGGCACTGAAGCTTTCTTT	CASNGPRTLRGTEAFF
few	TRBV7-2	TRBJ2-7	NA	TGTGCCAGCAGGGACAGCCCAACCTACGAGCAGTACTTC	CASRDSPTYEQYF
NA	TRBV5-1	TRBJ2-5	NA	TGCGCCAGCAGCCGAGTGGCAGGGGCCGCGGGTTTCCAAGAGACCCAGTACTTC	CASSRVAGAAGFQETQYF
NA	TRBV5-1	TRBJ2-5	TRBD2	TGCGCCAGCAGCCTACGTCCCGGGACTAGCGGCAAAGAGACCCAGTACTTC	CASSLRPGTSGKETQYF
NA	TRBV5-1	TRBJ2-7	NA	TGCGCCAGCAGCTCCGGGACTGGCATCTACGAGCAGTACTTC	CASSSGTGIYEQYF
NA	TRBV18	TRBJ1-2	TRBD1	TGTGCCAGCTCACCACCGAACAGGGGGCTCATTGGTACGGGCTACACCTTC	CASSPPNRGLIGTGYTF
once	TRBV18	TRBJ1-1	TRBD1	TGTGCCAGCTCATGGGACAGGACCACTGAAGCTTTCTTT	CASSWDRTTEAFF
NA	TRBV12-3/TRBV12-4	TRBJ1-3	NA	TGTGCCAGCGGAAGCATGGGCGGAAACACCATATATTTT	CASGSMGGNTIYF
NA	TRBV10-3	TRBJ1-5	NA	TGTGCCATCAGTCAGGGGCCTCAGGGGAATCAGCCCCAGCATTTT	CAISQGPQGNQPQHF
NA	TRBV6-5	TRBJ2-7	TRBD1	TGTGCCAGCAGTTACGACAGGGAAGCCTCCTACGAGCAGTACTTC	CASSYDREASYEQYF
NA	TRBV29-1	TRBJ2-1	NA	TGCAGCCTCGGTGGAGCCATTTACAATGAGCAGTTCTTC	CSLGGAIYNEQFF